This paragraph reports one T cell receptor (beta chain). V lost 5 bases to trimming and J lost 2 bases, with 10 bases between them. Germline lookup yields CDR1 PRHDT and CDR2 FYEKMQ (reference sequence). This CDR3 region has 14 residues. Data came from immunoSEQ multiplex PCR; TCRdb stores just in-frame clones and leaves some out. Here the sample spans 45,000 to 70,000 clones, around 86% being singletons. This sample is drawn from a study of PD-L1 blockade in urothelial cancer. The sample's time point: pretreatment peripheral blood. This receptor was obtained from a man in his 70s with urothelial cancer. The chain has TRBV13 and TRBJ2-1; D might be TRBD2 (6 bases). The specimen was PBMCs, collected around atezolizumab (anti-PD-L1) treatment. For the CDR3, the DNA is TGTGCCAGCAGCCCACCGGGGGCCTACAATGAGCAGTTCTTC. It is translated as CASSPPGAYNEQFF.